This T cell receptor beta chain was documented in a study of CD8 T cells in Susac syndrome. Germline CDR1 is SEHNR and CDR2 is FQNEAQ (reference sequence). V lost 4 bases and J lost 5, with 15 bases in between. There are 15 residues in the CDR3. RNA was extracted with the RNeasy kit, and a quantity of roughly 0.45 to 1 ug was reverse transcribed using random hexamers. Amplification of TCR beta CDR3 across 54 Vbeta and 13 Jbeta was performed with immunoSEQ multiplex PCR. TCRdb itself ran the immunoSEQ multiplex PCR reads through MiXCR, one entry per CDR3 protein. The sample has about 200,000 distinct CDR3 sequences, 85% to 95% seen once.

The sequence came from a human donor in good health. The J gene is TRBJ2-1, the V gene TRBV7-9; no reliable D call. Specimen: CD4+ T cells from PBMCs. CDR3 residues: CASSSYIPPHNEQFF. DNA of the CDR3: TGTGCCAGCAGCTCTTATATCCCTCCCCACAATGAGCAGTTCTTC.